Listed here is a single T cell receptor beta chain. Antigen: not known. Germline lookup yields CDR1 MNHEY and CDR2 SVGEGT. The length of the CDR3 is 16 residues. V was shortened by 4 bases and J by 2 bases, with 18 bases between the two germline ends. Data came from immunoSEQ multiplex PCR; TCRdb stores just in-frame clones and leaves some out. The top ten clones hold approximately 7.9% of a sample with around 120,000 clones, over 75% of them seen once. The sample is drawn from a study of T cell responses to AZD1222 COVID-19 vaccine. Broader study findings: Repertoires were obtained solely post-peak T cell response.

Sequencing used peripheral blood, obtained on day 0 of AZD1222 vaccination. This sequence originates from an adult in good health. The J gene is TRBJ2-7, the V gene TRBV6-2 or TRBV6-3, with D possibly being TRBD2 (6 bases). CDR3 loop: CASSFSPGLTTYEQYF. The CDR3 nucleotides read TGTGCCAGCAGTTTCTCACCGGGACTGACTACCTACGAGCAGTACTTC.